This T cell receptor beta chain was sequenced in a study of blood T cell repertoires in COVID-19. Study context: The origin of the acute and convalescent COVID-19 samples was the United States, Italy and Spain. Sample material is recorded as cDNA or gDNA derived from T cells, B-cell-depleted T cells, or PBMCs.

Germline CDR1 is LGHDT and CDR2 is YNNKEL (reference sequence). This CDR3 has 16 amino acids. The ends were cut back, 4 bases at V and 0 bases at J, with 12 bases in the middle. Original processing methods: Estimated nucleated cell counts came from reference gene primer amplification. Libraries were prepared by immunoSEQ multiplex PCR; TCRdb keeps only in-frame clonotypes and omits some of them. The DNA was the basis for D and trimming; V, J and clone size are from that table. The sample contains fewer than 80,000 clones, roughly 68% of which appear only once. This sequence was found in a woman aged 80 or over with acute or convalescent COVID-19. The chain employs TRBV3-1 (or the pseudogene TRBV3-2) and TRBJ2-2; maybe TRBD2 (5 bases). The sequenced sample consisted of peripheral blood. Written as DNA, the CDR3 is TGTGCCAGCAGCCGCCGGACCGGGACGAACACCGGGGAGCTGTTTTTT. Translation gives CASSRRTGTNTGELFF.